What follows describes a single TCR beta chain. Antigen specificity is unknown. The sample belongs to a study of T cell responses to AZD1222 COVID-19 vaccine. Study as a whole: Some second doses came at about 4 weeks and others at about 12 weeks; these were pooled. Whole-study findings and limits: Only 6 or 7 individuals given AZD1222 were seropositive at baseline. It should be noted that donors were predominantly white British and more often female, and clonal diversity was possibly underestimated. CD4 TCRs associated with vaccination spanned spike, dominating at 160-218 and 743-854.

The CDR3 covers 17 residues. Germline V lookup: CDR1 SGHVS, CDR2 FQNEAQ. Unmatched junction bases numbered 11, after V lost 0 bases and J lost 8 bases. Method: immunoSEQ multiplex PCR; TCRdb's copy keeps in-frame clones and lacks some. Among about 150,000 clones listed, approximately 90% were seen once. The sample was peripheral blood, taken on day 0 of AZD1222 vaccination. This receptor was identified in an adult in good health. The chain has TRBV7-8 and TRBJ1-4; 8 nucleotides align to TRBD1. The CDR3 here is CASSLARTGTVGEKLFF. CDR3 coding DNA: TGTGCCAGCAGCTTAGCGAGGACAGGGACGGTAGGAGAAAAACTGTTTTTT. Combining the CDR3 with reference TRBV7-8 and TRBJ1-4 gives the whole variable domain GAGVSQSPRYKVAKRGQDVALRCDPISGHVSLFWYQQALGQGPEFLTYFQNEAQLDKSGLPSDRFFAERPEGSVSTLKIQRTQQEDSAVYLCASSLARTGTVGEKLFFGSGTQLSVL.